The 30 T cell receptor beta chains in this list originate from one sample, sequenced in a study of cytomegalovirus exposure and HLA in healthy donors. This PCR relied on a set of 60 Vbeta primers and 13 Jbeta primers. Produced via immunoSEQ multiplex PCR; TCRdb's table is partial and in-frame only. This sample carries about 130,000 clones, with around 1.6% going to the ten biggest clones. The sequenced material came from PBMCs. The receptors come from a woman aged 35 to 49 in good health and CMV-seropositive.

The V gene is TRBV25-1, the J gene TRBJ2-2; TRBD2 is a possible D gene (5 bases). Germline V lookup: CDR1 MGHDK, CDR2 SYGVNS. Deletions cut 5 bases from V and 6 bases from J, with 16 bases between. This CDR3 is built from 15 residues. The CDR3 here is CASSIRGRGAGELFF. As DNA, the CDR3 is TGTGCCAGCAGTATTCGAGGGAGAGGAGCCGGGGAGCTGTTTTTT.

V and J are TRBV7-9 and TRBJ2-7, with D possibly being TRBD2 (5 bases). Germline V lookup: CDR1 SEHNR, CDR2 FQNEAQ (reference sequence). The V gene lost 2 bases and the J gene lost 0 bases, with 8 bases spanning the gap. The CDR3 loop spans 14 amino acids. The CDR3 here is CASSLKRDSYEQYF. For the CDR3, the DNA is TGTGCCAGCAGCTTAAAACGGGACTCCTACGAGCAGTACTTC.

V usage is TRBV7-2 and J usage is TRBJ2-6, with D maybe TRBD2 (6 bases). The germline V gene has CDR1 SGHTA and CDR2 FQGNSA. The CDR3 runs 16 residues. Trimming removed 4 bases from V and 4 bases from J, with 14 bases in between. CDR3 in amino acids: CASSSFGGSGANVLTF. The CDR3 nucleotides are TGTGCCAGCAGCTCTTTCGGGGGATCCGGGGCCAACGTCCTGACTTTC.

This chain connects TRBV28 to TRBJ1-2, with a possible D match to TRBD1 (5 bases). Germline CDR1 MDHEN, CDR2 SYDVKM. There are 15 residues in the CDR3. Trimming shortened V by 5 bases and J by 7 bases, and 20 bases separated the two germline ends. CDR3 loop: CASSHETGPFSGYTF. The CDR3 region has the DNA TGTGCCAGCAGTCACGAAACAGGCCCGTTCAGTGGCTACACCTTC.

Details on this clone: Other DNA sequences in the same sample also yield this CDR3. This chain joins TRBV9 and TRBJ1-1; D is ambiguous. The CDR3 spans 13 residues. The germline gives CDR1 SGDLS, CDR2 YYNGEE. The germline V and J ends were trimmed by 0 bases and 0 bases, with 3 bases remaining between them. In DNA form, the CDR3 reads TGTGCCAGCAGCGTAGCAGTGAACACTGAAGCTTTCTTT. Encoded protein: CASSVAVNTEAFF.

The V gene is TRBV6-5, the J gene TRBJ2-7; TRBD1 is a possible D gene (5 bases). This CDR3 has 14 amino acids. The V end lost 6 bases, the J end lost 0 bases, and 12 bases lay between the germline ends. Germline V gene lookup returns CDR1 MNHEY and CDR2 SVGAGI. CDR3 coding DNA: TGTGCCAGCAGACCCGACAGTTCCTCCTACGAGCAGTACTTC. This encodes CASRPDSSSYEQYF.

V is TRBV5-4 and J is TRBJ2-2; 12 bases align to TRBD1. Germline CDR1 and CDR2: SGHNT and YYREEE (reference sequence). CDR3 length: 17 residues. J was trimmed by 3 bases and V by 1 base; bases with no gene match: 4. As DNA, the CDR3 is TGTGCCAGCAGCTTGAGGGACAGGGGGCGGGACACCGGGGAGCTGTTTTTT. Its protein is CASSLRDRGRDTGELFF.

V and J are TRBV5-1 and TRBJ1-1; D might be TRBD1 (5 bases). V gave up 6 bases and J gave up 1 base, with 10 bases separating them. The CDR3 sequence is 13 residues long. From germline, CDR1 is SGHRS and CDR2 YFSETQ. The CDR3 nucleotides are TGCGCCAGCAATATCGGACAGAACACTGAAGCTTTCTTT. This sequence encodes CASNIGQNTEAFF.

V usage is TRBV28 and J usage is TRBJ2-6, with D possibly being TRBD1 (6 bases). The CDR3 is 15 residues long. CDR1 is MDHEN, CDR2 SYDVKM, per germline. Trimming cost V 7 bases and J 2 bases, with 12 bases left between them. The CDR3 DNA follows: TGTGCCAGCACCGCCAGGGGAGCTGGGGCCAACGTCCTGACTTTC. This translates into CASTARGAGANVLTF. The full variable domain, with the rest looked up from reference TRBV28 and TRBJ2-6, is DVKVTQSSRYLVKRTGEKVFLECVQDMDHENMFWYRQDPGLGLRLIYFSYDVKMKEKGDIPEGYSVSREKKERFSLILESASTNQTSMYLCASTARGAGANVLTFGAGSRLTVL.

The V and J genes are TRBV9 and TRBJ2-1, with D possibly TRBD2 on 6 matching bases. The CDR3 loop spans 14 amino acids. V was cut by 1 base and J by 7 bases, with 12 bases left in between. In germline, CDR1 is SGDLS, CDR2 YYNGEE. DNA for the CDR3: TGTGCCAGCAGCGTAATCGGAGGGCAGAATGAGCAGTTCTTC. Protein sequence: CASSVIGGQNEQFF. The whole variable domain, filled in from reference TRBV9 and TRBJ2-1, reads DSGVTQTPKHLITATGQRVTLRCSPRSGDLSVYWYQQSLDQGLQFLIQYYNGEERAKGNILERFSAQQFPDLHSELNLSSLELGDSALYFCASSVIGGQNEQFFGPGTRLTVL.

The CDR3 loop is CASSLLTGLNTEAFF. The CDR3 DNA is TGCGCCAGCAGCCTCCTGACAGGTTTGAACACTGAAGCTTTCTTT. The chain has TRBV5-1 and TRBJ1-1; tentatively, D is TRBD1 (6 bases). The V gene lost 4 bases and the J gene lost 0 bases, with 13 bases spanning the gap. CDR1 and CDR2 (germline): SGHRS, YFSETQ. The CDR3 consists of 15 residues.

The V call is TRBV7-9, the J call TRBJ2-5; D not resolved. V lost 3 bases and J 5 bases, leaving 13 bases between the germline ends. Per germline, CDR1 SEHNR and CDR2 FQNEAQ (reference sequence). This CDR3 region has 14 residues. The CDR3 loop is CASSLLGAVETQYF. The CDR3 DNA reads TGTGCCAGCAGCTTGCTCGGAGCAGTGGAGACCCAGTACTTC. The whole variable domain, filled in from reference TRBV7-9 and TRBJ2-5, reads DTGVSQNPRHKITKRGQNVTFRCDPISEHNRLYWYRQTLGQGPEFLTYFQNEAQLEKSRLLSDRFSAERPKGSFSTLEIQRTEQGDSAMYLCASSLLGAVETQYFGPGTRLLVL.

V and J are TRBV11-2 and TRBJ2-7; D may be TRBD1 (6 bases). The CDR3 has 11 residues. The germline gives CDR1 SGHAT, CDR2 FQNNGV. V was trimmed by 5 bases and J by 6 bases, leaving 8 bases between them. CDR3 nucleotide sequence: TGTGCCAGCAGCCAGGGGATCGAGCAGTACTTC. This gives the protein CASSQGIEQYF. The whole variable domain, filled in from reference TRBV11-2 and TRBJ2-7, reads EAGVAQSPRYKIIEKRQSVAFWCNPISGHATLYWYQQILGQGPKLLIQFQNNGVVDDSQLPKDRFSAERLKGVDSTLKIQPAKLEDSAVYLCASSQGIEQYFGPGTRLTVT.

V and J are TRBV29-1 and TRBJ1-3, with TRBD1 matching over 7 bases. Germline V lookup: CDR1 SQVTM, CDR2 ANQGSEA. The length of the CDR3 is 15 residues. Trimming removed 5 bases from V and 4 bases from J; junction bases left unmatched: 11. CDR3 DNA: TGCAGCGTTCAAGGGACAGTATTCTCCGGAAACACCATATATTTT. It encodes CSVQGTVFSGNTIYF.

This chain uses TRBV19 with TRBJ2-7; D ambiguous. The CDR3 is 15 amino acids. V was trimmed by 3 bases and J by 4 bases, leaving 16 bases between them. Germline CDR1 LNHDA, CDR2 SQIVND (reference sequence). The CDR3 loop is CASSINDILGYEQYF. CDR3 bases: TGTGCCAGTAGTATCAACGACATACTTGGGTACGAGCAGTACTTC.

The chain is built from TRBV19 and TRBJ2-6; TRBD1 agrees at 9 bases. In germline, CDR1 is LNHDA, CDR2 SQIVND (reference sequence). This CDR3 spans 15 amino acids. V shed 4 bases, J shed 2 bases, and the junction held 0 bases outside the gene matches. The CDR3 bases are TGTGCCAGTAGTAGGGACAGGGCTGGGGCCAACGTCCTGACTTTC. Protein sequence: CASSRDRAGANVLTF.

The chain joins TRBV7-2 to TRBJ2-7; 12 bases line up with TRBD2. This CDR3 spans 17 amino acids. From germline, CDR1 is SGHTA and CDR2 FQGNSA. V dropped 5 bases and J dropped 5; count of bases not matched to a gene: 13. CDR3 nucleotides: TGTGCCAGCAGCCCCTCATTCAGGACTAGCGGGAACAACGAGCAGTACTTC. Protein product: CASSPSFRTSGNNEQYF.

This rearrangement joins TRBV5-6 to TRBJ1-5; 7 nucleotides line up with TRBD1. Germline CDR1 is SGHDT and CDR2 is YYEEEE. V lost 3 bases and J lost 4; bases outside the gene matches: 10. CDR3 size: 16 residues. The CDR3 region has the DNA TGTGCCAGCAGCTCCCGCGGGACAGCACTTAATCAGCCCCAGCATTTT. Its protein is CASSSRGTALNQPQHF.

The V and J genes are TRBV28 and TRBJ1-2; TRBD1 matches 7 bases. The CDR3 contains 14 residues. Germline CDR1 MDHEN, CDR2 SYDVKM. The trim removed 3 bases at V and 7 bases at J, leaving 8 bases unmatched. The CDR3 sequence: CASSLAGQVLGYTF. In nucleotides, the CDR3 is TGTGCCAGCAGTTTGGCCGGACAGGTGCTTGGCTACACCTTC.

The DNA of the CDR3 is TGTGCCAGCAGCTCCAATCCAGGGGATCAGCCCCAGCATTTT. Translation: CASSSNPGDQPQHF. The chain joins TRBV5-6 to TRBJ1-5, with D perhaps TRBD1 (6 bases). The CDR3 covers 14 residues. Germline V CDR1 and CDR2: SGHDT, YYEEEE. Trimming cost V 3 bases and J 5 bases, with 12 bases left between them.

The CDR3 is CASSYSLDLNEQYF. CDR3 nucleotides: TGTGCCAGCAGTTACTCTCTAGACTTGAACGAGCAGTACTTC. The chain joins TRBV6-5 to TRBJ2-7; no firm D call. This CDR3 has 14 amino acids. Trimming left V 0 bases short and J 5 bases short, with 11 bases between. Looked up from germline, CDR1 is MNHEY and CDR2 is SVGAGI.

V gene TRBV27 combines with J gene TRBJ2-5, with 10 positions matching TRBD2. The closer fit of TRBJ2-7 to the DNA end suggests the J call may be wrong. Germline V lookup: CDR1 MNHEY, CDR2 SMNVEV (reference sequence). This CDR3 region has 15 residues. DNA of the CDR3: TGTGCCAGCAGTTCCCCTAGCGGGAGAGTCTACGAGCAGTACTTC. Translation: CASSSPSGRVYEQYF.

V is TRBV5-4 and J is TRBJ2-7; D is uncertain. The V gene lost 4 bases and the J gene lost 2 bases, with 10 bases spanning the gap. The CDR3 extends over 13 amino acids. Germline V gene data show CDR1 as SGHNT and CDR2 as YYREEE (reference sequence). The CDR3 DNA sequence: TGTGCCAGCAGCCTAGACTGGGCCTACGAGCAGTACTTC. This gives the protein CASSLDWAYEQYF.

This chain links TRBV5-1 with TRBJ2-4; D is unclear. Germline V gene lookup returns CDR1 SGHRS and CDR2 YFSETQ. V was trimmed by 4 bases and J by 0 bases, leaving 14 bases between them. CDR3 length equals 16 residues. CDR3 in amino acids: CASSGGQSLAKNIQYF. DNA of the CDR3: TGCGCCAGCAGCGGCGGCCAAAGTCTAGCCAAAAACATTCAGTACTTC.

J is TRBJ1-3 and V is TRBV30, with TRBD1 identical over 7 bases. J lost 0 bases, V lost 5 bases, and 7 bases had no gene match. This CDR3 region has 15 residues. The germline gives CDR1 GTSNPN, CDR2 SVGIG (reference sequence). In DNA, the CDR3 is TGTGCCTGGTCCCGGGACAGCGGCTCTGGAAACACCATATATTTT. It codes for CAWSRDSGSGNTIYF. The full variable domain, completed using reference TRBV30 and TRBJ1-3, is SQTIHQWPATLVQPVGSPLSLECTVEGTSNPNLYWYRQAAGRGLQLLFYSVGIGQISSEVPQNLSASRPQDRQFILSSKKLLLSDSGFYLCAWSRDSGSGNTIYFGEGSWLTVV.

The gene calls are TRBV5-4 and TRBJ1-2, with TRBD1 matching 7 bases. The CDR3 is 13 residues long. Germline CDR1 SGHNT, CDR2 YYREEE (reference sequence). The trim removed 0 bases at V and 5 bases at J, leaving 1 base unmatched. CDR3 sequence reads: CASSLDRGYGYTF. The DNA of the CDR3 is TGTGCCAGCAGCTTGGACAGGGGTTATGGCTACACCTTC.

The chain couples TRBV9 to TRBJ2-1; 8 bases map to TRBD2. With 4 bases clipped from V and 5 bases from J, the junction kept 14 bases outside the gene matches. The CDR3 consists of 17 residues. Germline V gene sequence: CDR1 SGDLS, CDR2 YYNGEE. CDR3 sequence reads: CASSPHLSGNQNNEQFF. The DNA of the CDR3 is TGTGCCAGCAGCCCCCACCTTAGCGGGAACCAAAACAATGAGCAGTTCTTC.

The rearrangement links TRBV9 to TRBJ1-2; 8 bases agree with TRBD1. Germline CDR1 SGDLS, CDR2 YYNGEE. Losses at the gene ends were 7 bases for V and 4 bases for J; bases not matched to a gene: 9. This CDR3 region has 14 residues. DNA of the CDR3: TGTGCCAGCGGGGGGGCAGGGGGCTTCTATGGCTACACCTTC. Translating gives CASGGAGGFYGYTF.

With respect to this clone: Additional DNA sequences in this sample encode the identical CDR3. This chain uses TRBV6-5 with TRBJ2-7; 8 bases match TRBD2. Germline CDR1 and CDR2: MNHEY and SVGAGI. The junction had 11 bases not matched to a gene; V was cut back by 3 bases and J by 4 bases. CDR3 length: 16 residues. The CDR3: CASSYRTSGSAYEQYF. CDR3 sequence (DNA): TGTGCCAGCAGTTATCGAACTAGCGGAAGCGCTTACGAGCAGTACTTC.

The CDR3 is CASSVGQGTAGADEQYF. The CDR3 region has the DNA TGTGCCAGCAGCGTAGGACAGGGGACCGCTGGAGCCGACGAGCAGTACTTC. The chain couples TRBV9 to TRBJ2-7, with 8 bases aligning to TRBD1. Germline CDR1 and CDR2: SGDLS and YYNGEE. This CDR3 contains 17 residues. The ends lost 0 bases at V and 5 bases at J; junction bases unmatched: 13. The entire variable domain, with the rest obtained from reference TRBV9 and TRBJ2-7, is as follows: DSGVTQTPKHLITATGQRVTLRCSPRSGDLSVYWYQQSLDQGLQFLIQYYNGEERAKGNILERFSAQQFPDLHSELNLSSLELGDSALYFCASSVGQGTAGADEQYFGPGTRLTVT.